What follows are 26 T cell receptor beta chains derived from one specimen sequenced in a study of blood T cells in healthy people across ages. A J-beta primer mix and a sample-barcoded 5' primer were used in a second PCR of about 6 to 12 cycles. TCRdb re-analysed the 5' RACE reads in MiXCR, keeping a single row per CDR3 protein. The sample records 700,000 to 850,000 distinct CDR3 sequences, about 55% being singletons. Sequencing was done on a sample of blood. These receptors were taken from a man older than 75 in good health.

The chain uses TRBV10-3 and TRBJ1-5, with a possible D match to TRBD1 (5 bases). The V gene's germline CDR1 is ENHRY and CDR2 SYGVKD. This CDR3 region has 16 residues. Trimming pared 0 bases from V and 2 bases from J, leaving 11 bases between. CDR3 in amino acids: CAISESKQVRNQPQHF. The CDR3 nucleotides read TGTGCCATCAGTGAGTCGAAACAGGTTCGCAATCAGCCCCAGCATTTT.

This clonotype occurred a few times. This rearrangement joins TRBV4-2 to TRBJ2-4, with D perhaps TRBD2 (6 bases). Germline V gene data show CDR1 as LGHNA and CDR2 as YNFKEQ. CDR3 length equals 16 residues. Trimming removed 0 bases from V and 13 bases from J, with 22 bases in between. In DNA form, the CDR3 reads TGTGCCAGCAGCCAAGAGTCGGGCTCAAGGGGAGGAGAGCAGTACTTC. It specifies CASSQESGSRGGEQYF.

This clonotype was detected a few times. This chain links TRBV27 with TRBJ1-5; maybe TRBD1 (5 bases). Trimming shortened V by 6 bases and J by 2 bases, and 17 bases separated the two germline ends. The CDR3 is 16 amino acids. Germline V gene lookup returns CDR1 MNHEY and CDR2 SMNVEV (reference sequence). The CDR3 coding sequence is TGTGCCAGCAGCACCGGCGGGGCGAGAGGCAATCAGCCCCAGCATTTT. It yields the protein CASSTGGARGNQPQHF.

The genes are TRBV27 and TRBJ1-1; the D is unclear. Between the trimmed V and J ends, which lost 6 bases and 2 bases, there was a span of 16 bases. In germline, CDR1 is MNHEY, CDR2 SMNVEV (reference sequence). The CDR3 consists of 15 residues. CDR3 sequence (DNA): TGTGCCAGCAGAGTTTGGCCCGGGGTAAACACTGAAGCTTTCTTT. This gives the protein CASRVWPGVNTEAFF.

This rearrangement joins TRBV7-2 to TRBJ2-2; TRBD1 might be the D (5 bases). The germline CDR1 and CDR2 sequences are SGHTA and FQGNSA. Deletions cut 3 bases from V and 5 bases from J, with 13 bases between. This CDR3 contains 15 residues. CDR3 in amino acids: CASSFQGRGTGELFF. CDR3 DNA: TGTGCCAGCAGCTTCCAGGGAAGAGGAACCGGGGAGCTGTTTTTT.

This clonotype showed up just once. J is TRBJ2-1 and V is TRBV7-3, with TRBD2 matching 8 bases. Per germline, CDR1 SGHTA and CDR2 FQGTGA. V lost 5 bases to trimming and J lost 6 bases; unmatched junction nucleotides: 9. This CDR3 is 15 amino acids long. CDR3 nucleotide sequence: TGTGCCAGCAGCACCGGGAGGGAGTCCGTCAATGAGCAGTTCTTC. It yields the protein CASSTGRESVNEQFF.

The chain is built from TRBV6-4 and TRBJ2-1, with 9 bases lining up with TRBD1. This CDR3 spans 14 amino acids. Germline V lookup: CDR1 MRHNA, CDR2 SNTAGT. V was pared by 4 bases and J by 9 bases, with 7 bases of the junction left unmatched. The CDR3 reads CASSGWTGAVEQFF. The CDR3 region has the DNA TGTGCCAGCAGTGGCTGGACAGGGGCGGTTGAGCAGTTCTTC.

Of note for this clonotype: Without the conserved terminal phenylalanine or tryptophan, this CDR3 likely stems from a read error. V usage is TRBV29-1 and J usage is TRBJ2-4; TRBD2 matches at 8 bases. This CDR3 has 13 amino acids. Germline CDR1 SQVTM, CDR2 ANQGSEA. J was trimmed by 5 bases and V by 6 bases; bases with no gene match: 6. CDR3 in DNA: TGCAGCGTCCCGGGACTAGGGGAAAACATTCAGTACCTC. Residues: CSVPGLGENIQYL.

V and J are TRBV28 and TRBJ2-5; 9 bases match TRBD1. Germline CDR1 reads MDHEN; CDR2 reads SYDVKM. CDR3 size: 13 residues. J lost 11 bases, V lost 6 bases, and 10 bases had no gene match. The CDR3 DNA reads as TGTGCCAGCAGGGGACAGGGTATTATTCAGCAGTACTTC. Its protein is CASRGQGIIQQYF.

The gene calls are TRBV6-5 and TRBJ2-7, with no clear D. V gave up 10 bases and J gave up 6 bases, with 19 bases separating them. Germline V gene data show CDR1 as MNHEY and CDR2 as SVGAGI. The CDR3 covers 13 residues. As DNA, the CDR3 is TGTGCCACGCTACGAGGTGACCCGGGCGAGCAGTACTTC. This translates into CATLRGDPGEQYF.

This clonotype came up a few times. V gene TRBV7-6 combines with J gene TRBJ2-7; 15 bases line up with TRBD2. The germline CDR1 and CDR2 sequences are SGHVS and FNYEAQ. This CDR3 is built from 17 residues. V lost 5 bases and J lost 3; bases outside the gene matches: 8. The CDR3 bases are TGTGCCAGCAGCGGGACTAGCGGGAGGAGGGGGGTCTACGAGCAGTACTTC. Amino acid sequence: CASSGTSGRRGVYEQYF.

In this sample, this clonotype turned up once. This may stem from a read error, because a much larger clone lies one nucleotide away. The chain combines TRBV20-1 with TRBJ2-4; unclear D gene. Germline V gene data show CDR1 as DFQATT and CDR2 as SNEGSKA (reference sequence). The CDR3 has 14 residues. CDR3 in amino acids: CGARAGLAKNIQYF. DNA of the CDR3: TGCGGTGCTAGGGCAGGATTAGCCAAAAACATTCAGTACTTC.

The gene calls are TRBV7-9 and TRBJ2-3, with D tentatively TRBD1 (5 bases). The V gene lost 2 bases and the J gene lost 14 bases, with 23 bases spanning the gap. The CDR3 is 15 residues long. Per the germline V gene, CDR1 is SEHNR and CDR2 is FQNEAQ (reference sequence). The CDR3 loop is CASSLLGPEHRYAYF. CDR3 coding DNA: TGTGCCAGCAGCTTATTGGGGCCGGAGCACAGATACGCGTATTTT.

The rearrangement uses TRBV25-1 and TRBJ2-7; D perhaps matches TRBD1 (5 bases). The ends were cut back, 3 bases at V and 6 bases at J, with 12 bases in the middle. CDR3 size: 13 residues. The V gene's germline CDR1 is MGHDK and CDR2 SYGVNS. The CDR3 sequence: CASSDWKGREQYF. In DNA form, the CDR3 reads TGTGCCAGCAGTGATTGGAAGGGGCGCGAGCAGTACTTC.

This sequence joins TRBV20-1 and TRBJ2-1; TRBD2 aligns across 12 bases. The CDR3 length is 15 residues. The V gene's germline CDR1 is DFQATT and CDR2 SNEGSKA (reference sequence). Trimming at V came to 6 bases and at J to 2 bases, leaving 5 bases not matched to a gene. CDR3 residues: CSAQRLAGAYNEQFF. The CDR3 DNA reads TGCAGTGCCCAGAGACTAGCGGGAGCCTACAATGAGCAGTTCTTC.

The rearrangement uses TRBV12-3 or TRBV12-4 and TRBJ1-2; D gene ambiguous. This CDR3 region has 15 residues. Trimming took 2 bases from V and 6 from J, leaving 16 bases between them. In DNA form, the CDR3 reads TGTGCCAGCAGTTTAAGGATTGGGAAAAGCCATGGCTACACCTTC. This encodes CASSLRIGKSHGYTF.

J is TRBJ1-4 and V is TRBV20-1, with 8 bases fitting TRBD1. Germline CDR1 and CDR2: DFQATT and SNEGSKA (reference sequence). This CDR3 region has 14 residues. J lost 6 bases, V lost 5 bases, and 8 bases had no gene match. The CDR3, as DNA: TGCAGTGCTCCCCGACAGGGGCGCTATGAAAAACTGTTTTTT. Its protein is CSAPRQGRYEKLFF.

V is TRBV28 and J is TRBJ2-7, with TRBD2 as a possible D gene (6 bases). Deletions cut 7 bases from V and 12 bases from J, with 19 bases between. This CDR3 spans 12 amino acids. Germline assignment: CDR1 MDHEN and CDR2 SYDVKM. The CDR3 protein is CASNGGPGLLYF. The DNA for the CDR3 is TGTGCCAGCAATGGAGGGCCTGGTTTGTTGTACTTC.

This clonotype has more than one count but fewer than ten. The V gene is TRBV24-1, the J gene TRBJ1-2, with no clear D. The V end was cut by 7 bases, the J end by 4 bases, with 12 bases between. The CDR3 loop spans 13 amino acids. Germline lookup yields CDR1 KGHDR and CDR2 SFDVKD. CDR3 sequence (DNA): TGTGCCACCAGCGGGCAGGAGTTCTATGGCTACACCTTC. Amino acids: CATSGQEFYGYTF.

This chain connects TRBV12-5 to TRBJ2-4; the D is unclear. V gave up 5 bases and J gave up 2 bases, with 7 bases separating them. Per the germline V gene, CDR1 is LGHNT and CDR2 is FRNRAP. This CDR3 has 13 residues. The CDR3 is CASGLGPKNIQYF. CDR3 DNA sequence: TGTGCTAGTGGTCTAGGACCCAAAAACATTCAGTACTTC.

The chain recombines TRBV10-3 with TRBJ2-7, with 12 bases aligning to TRBD2. The CDR3 loop spans 14 amino acids. Germline V gene data show CDR1 as ENHRY and CDR2 as SYGVKD. Germline trimming cut 10 bases from V and 2 bases from J; bases unmatched to any gene: 6. CDR3 loop: CATMTSGSAYEQYF. The CDR3 DNA follows: TGTGCCACAATGACTAGCGGGAGCGCCTACGAGCAGTACTTC.

This chain uses TRBV20-1 with TRBJ1-1, with D unclear. The CDR3 covers 11 residues. Germline CDR1 is DFQATT and CDR2 is SNEGSKA (reference sequence). V lost 6 bases and J lost 2, with 7 bases in between. CDR3 sequence: CSAPINTEAFF. The CDR3, as DNA: TGCAGTGCGCCCATAAACACTGAAGCTTTCTTT.

V is TRBV15 and J is TRBJ1-2; D perhaps matches TRBD1 (5 bases). The germline V gene has CDR1 LNHNV and CDR2 YYDKDF (reference sequence). Between the trimmed V and J ends, which lost 0 bases and 4 bases, there was a span of 21 bases. There are 18 residues in the CDR3. CDR3: CATSREGGDHSFLYGYTF. The CDR3 nucleotides are TGTGCCACCAGCAGAGAGGGGGGGGACCACTCCTTTCTCTATGGCTACACCTTC. Full variable domain (remainder filled in from reference TRBV15 and TRBJ1-2): DAMVIQNPRYQVTQFGKPVTLSCSQTLNHNVMYWYQQKSSQAPKLLFHYYDKDFNNEADTPDNFQSRRPNTSFCFLDIRSPGLGDTAMYLCATSREGGDHSFLYGYTFGSGTRLTVV.

CDR3 sequence (DNA): TGTGCCAGTAGCCCCCACACTAGCTACGAGCAGTACTTC. Translating gives CASSPHTSYEQYF. The rearrangement uses TRBV7-9 and TRBJ2-7; tentative D call: TRBD2 (5 bases). This CDR3 contains 13 residues. Trimming cost V 9 bases and J 3 bases, with 15 bases left between them. Germline CDR1 is SEHNR and CDR2 is FQNEAQ (reference sequence).

The chain combines TRBV28 with TRBJ2-3, with 8 bases identical to TRBD1. V lost 5 bases to trimming and J lost 6 bases; unmatched junction nucleotides: 13. The CDR3 is made up of 16 amino acids. Per the germline V gene, CDR1 is MDHEN and CDR2 is SYDVKM. CDR3 bases: TGTGCCAGCAGTCCCGCCGACAGGGGCAATCAGGATACGCAGTATTTT. Translated, it gives CASSPADRGNQDTQYF.

The CDR3 loop reads CASSVIPGNEQFF. The CDR3 DNA follows: TGTGCCAGCAGCGTTATACCGGGAAATGAGCAGTTCTTC. This chain links TRBV9 with TRBJ2-1; D is possibly TRBD2 (5 bases). Germline V gene data show CDR1 as SGDLS and CDR2 as YYNGEE. This CDR3 is 13 amino acids long. V lost 2 bases and J lost 7, with 10 bases in between.